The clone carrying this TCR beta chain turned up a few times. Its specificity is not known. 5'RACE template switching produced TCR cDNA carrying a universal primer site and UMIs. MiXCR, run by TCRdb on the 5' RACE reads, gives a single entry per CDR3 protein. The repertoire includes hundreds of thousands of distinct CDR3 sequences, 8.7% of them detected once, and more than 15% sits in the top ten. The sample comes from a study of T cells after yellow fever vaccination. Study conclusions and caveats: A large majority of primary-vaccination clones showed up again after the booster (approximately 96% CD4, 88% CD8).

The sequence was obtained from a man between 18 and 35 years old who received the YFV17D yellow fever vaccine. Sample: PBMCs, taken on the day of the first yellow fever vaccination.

CDR3 loop: CASSTRRVGELSTF. For the CDR3, the DNA is TGTGCCAGCAGTACGCGGCGAGTGGGGGAATTGAGCACCTTC. The chain employs TRBV6-1 and TRBJ1-2, with a tentative D call TRBD1 (5 bases). V was pared by 5 bases and J by 13 bases, with 23 bases between. The CDR3 consists of 14 residues. Germline V lookup: CDR1 MNHNS, CDR2 SASEGT.